What follows describes a single T cell receptor (beta chain). This specimen comes from a study of OX40 agonist ivuxolimab in advanced cancers. Study summary: Subjects had a mean age of around 60 years, with a range of roughly 23 to 80; around 83% were male.

V lost 1 base and J lost 2, with 16 bases in between. The length of the CDR3 is 17 residues. The V gene's germline CDR1 is SGHTA and CDR2 FQGNSA. The protocol was immunoSEQ multiplex PCR, while the TCRdb copy is restricted to in-frame clones and leaves out a portion. The table has around 77,000 clones, under 80% seen once. The input for sequencing was CD4+ or CD8+ T cells sorted from blood, taken in a trial of the OX40 agonist ivuxolimab. The TCR originated in an adult with an advanced solid tumor such as melanoma, head and neck, liver or kidney cancer. The chain employs TRBV7-2 and TRBJ2-3; tentatively, D is TRBD2 (6 bases). The CDR3 is CASSLVKMASVTDTQYF. The CDR3 DNA sequence: TGTGCCAGCAGCTTAGTTAAAATGGCTAGCGTCACAGATACGCAGTATTTT.